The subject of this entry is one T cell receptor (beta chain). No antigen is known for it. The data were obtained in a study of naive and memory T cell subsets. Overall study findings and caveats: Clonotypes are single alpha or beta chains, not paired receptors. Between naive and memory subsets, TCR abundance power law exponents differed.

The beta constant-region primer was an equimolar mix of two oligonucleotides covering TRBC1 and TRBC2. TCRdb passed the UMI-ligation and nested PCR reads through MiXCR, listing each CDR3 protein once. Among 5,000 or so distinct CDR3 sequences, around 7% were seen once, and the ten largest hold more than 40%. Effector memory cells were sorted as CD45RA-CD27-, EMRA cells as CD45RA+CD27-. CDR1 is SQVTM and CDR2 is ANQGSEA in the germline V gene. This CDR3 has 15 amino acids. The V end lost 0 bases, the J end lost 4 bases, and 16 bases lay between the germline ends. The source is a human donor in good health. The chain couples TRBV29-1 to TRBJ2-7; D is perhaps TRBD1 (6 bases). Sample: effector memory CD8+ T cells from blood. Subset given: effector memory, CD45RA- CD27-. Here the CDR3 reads CSVEDRTGNGYEQYF. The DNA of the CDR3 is TGCAGCGTTGAAGACCGTACAGGGAATGGTTACGAGCAGTACTTC.